The subject of this entry is one TCR beta chain. Its antigen is not identified. CDR3 length: 15 amino acids. Germline CDR1 is MDHEN and CDR2 is SYDVKM. V lost 3 bases, J lost 3 bases, and 12 bases lay in between. This specimen comes from a study of OX40 agonist ivuxolimab in advanced cancers. As for the study in general: Patients undergoing dose escalation presented with hepatocellular carcinoma, melanoma, renal cell or head and neck cancer. Prior checkpoint blockade (anti-PD-1, anti-PD-L1 or anti-CTLA-4) was permitted; approximately 40% had it.

Profiling relied on immunoSEQ multiplex PCR, and the TCRdb table lists in-frame clones only, not all of them. This table holds over 10,000 clones, nearly 85% found once. General study findings and limits: Blood T cells, both CD4+ and CD8+, expanded clonally by week 6 at 0.1 to 3.0 mg/kg. More expanded clones were found, on average, in CD8+ than in CD4+ T cells.

This chain links TRBV28 with TRBJ1-5; D gene uncertain. The TCR comes from an adult with an advanced solid tumor such as melanoma, head and neck, liver or kidney cancer. This sample comprised CD4+ or CD8+ T cells sorted from blood, obtained in a trial of the OX40 agonist ivuxolimab. CDR3: CASSFRRELNQPQHF. CDR3 nucleotide sequence: TGTGCCAGCAGTTTCCGACGGGAGCTCAATCAGCCCCAGCATTTT.